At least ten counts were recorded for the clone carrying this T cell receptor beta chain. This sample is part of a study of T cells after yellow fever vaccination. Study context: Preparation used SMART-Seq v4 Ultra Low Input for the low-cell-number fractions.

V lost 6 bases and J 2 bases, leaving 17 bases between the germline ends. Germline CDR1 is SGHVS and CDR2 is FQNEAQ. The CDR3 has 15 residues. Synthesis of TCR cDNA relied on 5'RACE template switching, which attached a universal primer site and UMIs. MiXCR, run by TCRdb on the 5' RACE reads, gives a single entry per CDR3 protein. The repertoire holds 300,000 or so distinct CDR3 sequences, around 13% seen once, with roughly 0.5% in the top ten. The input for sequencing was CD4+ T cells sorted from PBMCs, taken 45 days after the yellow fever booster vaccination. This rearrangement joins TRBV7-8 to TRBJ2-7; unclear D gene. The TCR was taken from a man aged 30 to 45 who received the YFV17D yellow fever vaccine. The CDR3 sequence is CASRGLGMATYEQYF. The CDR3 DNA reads TGTGCCAGCAGGGGGTTAGGGATGGCCACCTACGAGCAGTACTTC.